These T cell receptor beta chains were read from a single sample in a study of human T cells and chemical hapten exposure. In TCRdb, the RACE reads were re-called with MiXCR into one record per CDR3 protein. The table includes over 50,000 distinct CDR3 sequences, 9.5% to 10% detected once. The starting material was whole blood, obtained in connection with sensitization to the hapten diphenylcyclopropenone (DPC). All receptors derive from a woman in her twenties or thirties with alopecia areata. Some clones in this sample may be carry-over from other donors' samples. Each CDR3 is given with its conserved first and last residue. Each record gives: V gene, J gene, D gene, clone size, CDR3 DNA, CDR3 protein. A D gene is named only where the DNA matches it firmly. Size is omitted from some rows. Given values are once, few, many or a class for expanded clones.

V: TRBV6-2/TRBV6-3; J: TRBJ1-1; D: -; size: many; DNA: TGTGCCAGCAGCCACTGGGATGGGGCAGGGCGGACTGAAGCTTTCTTT; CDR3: CASSHWDGAGRTEAFF
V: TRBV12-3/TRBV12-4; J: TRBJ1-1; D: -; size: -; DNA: TGTGCCAGCAGTTTGCTCCGGAACACTGAAGCTTTCTTT; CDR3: CASSLLRNTEAFF
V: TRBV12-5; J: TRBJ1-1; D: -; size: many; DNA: TGTGCTAGTGGTTTGGACTGGGGAACTGAAGCTTTCTTT; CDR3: CASGLDWGTEAFF
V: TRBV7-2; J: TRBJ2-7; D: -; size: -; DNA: TGTGCCAGCAGCCTTCGACAGGGAGGGAGCTACGAGCAGTACTTC; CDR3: CASSLRQGGSYEQYF
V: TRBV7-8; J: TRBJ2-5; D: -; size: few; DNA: TGTGCCAGCAGCTTAGCACAAGAGACCCAGTACTTC; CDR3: CASSLAQETQYF
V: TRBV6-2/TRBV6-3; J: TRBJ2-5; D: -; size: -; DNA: TGTGCCAGCAGTTATAAGTTTGAGGGAGAGACCCAGTACTTC; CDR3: CASSYKFEGETQYF
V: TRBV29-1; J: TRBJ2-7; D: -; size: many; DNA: TGCAGCGTTGCTCGTCAGTCCTACGAGCAGTACTTC; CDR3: CSVARQSYEQYF
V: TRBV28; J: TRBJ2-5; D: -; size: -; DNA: TGTGCCAGCAGGCCGGCACAGGGAGAGACCCAGTACTTC; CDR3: CASRPAQGETQYF
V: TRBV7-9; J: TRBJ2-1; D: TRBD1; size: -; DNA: TGTGCCAGCAGCTTAAATTTTGGGACAGGTAATGAGCAGTTCTTC; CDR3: CASSLNFGTGNEQFF
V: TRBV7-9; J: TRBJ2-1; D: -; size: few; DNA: TGTGCCAGCAGCTTAGCGGTTGGGGTTGAGCAGTTCTTC; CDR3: CASSLAVGVEQFF
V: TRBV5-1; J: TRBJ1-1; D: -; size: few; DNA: TGCGCCAGCAGCTGTGGCCAGGAAGCTTTCTTT; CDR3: CASSCGQEAFF
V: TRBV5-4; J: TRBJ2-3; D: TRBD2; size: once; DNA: TGTGCCAGCAGCTTGGGGAGCGGGGGAAGCACAGATACGCAGTATTTT; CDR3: CASSLGSGGSTDTQYF
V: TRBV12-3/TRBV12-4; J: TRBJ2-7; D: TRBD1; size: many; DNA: TGTGCCAGCACCCCGACAGGGGGTTCCTACGAGCAGTACTTC; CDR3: CASTPTGGSYEQYF
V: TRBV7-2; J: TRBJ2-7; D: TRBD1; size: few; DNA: TGTGCCAGCAGCGACAGGGGGCTCGAGCAGTACTTC; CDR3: CASSDRGLEQYF
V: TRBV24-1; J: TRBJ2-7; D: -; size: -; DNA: TGTGCCACCAGTGATCCTGGGCAGTCGGACGAGCAGTACTTC; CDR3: CATSDPGQSDEQYF
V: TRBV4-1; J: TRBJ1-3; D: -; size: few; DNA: TGCGCCAGCAGCCAAGATCAGGTCGCCTCTGGAAACACCATATATTTT; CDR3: CASSQDQVASGNTIYF
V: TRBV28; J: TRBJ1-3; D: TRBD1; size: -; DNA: TGTGCCAGCAGTCTACTGCCGGGACAGGGCTTTTCCTATTTT; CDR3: CASSLLPGQGFSYF
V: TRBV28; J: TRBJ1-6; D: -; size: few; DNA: TGTGCCAGCAGTTTAGGGAGACGGCGCTATAATTCACCCCTCCACTTT; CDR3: CASSLGRRRYNSPLHF
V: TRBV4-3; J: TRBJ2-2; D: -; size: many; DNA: TGCGCCAGCAGCCAAGAGAGTGGGCAGGGCGACACCGGGGAGCTGTTTTTT; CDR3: CASSQESGQGDTGELFF
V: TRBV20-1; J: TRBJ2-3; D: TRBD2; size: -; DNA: TGCAGTGCTAGAAGAGCGGGGACTAGCACAGATACGCAGTATTTT; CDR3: CSARRAGTSTDTQYF
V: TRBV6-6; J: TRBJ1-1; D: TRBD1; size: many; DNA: TGTGCCAGCAGCATCAGGGGGCCTGAAGCTTTCTTT; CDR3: CASSIRGPEAFF
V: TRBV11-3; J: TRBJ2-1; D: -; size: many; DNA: TGTGCCAGCAGCTTTAGGAGGGGAGCACACGATGAGCAGTTCTTC; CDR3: CASSFRRGAHDEQFF
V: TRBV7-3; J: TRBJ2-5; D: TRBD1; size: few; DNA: TGTGCCAGCAGCTTGTCCAGGGGGGAGACCCAGTACTTC; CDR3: CASSLSRGETQYF
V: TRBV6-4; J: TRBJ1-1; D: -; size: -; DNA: TGTGCCAGCAGTGATGTCCTCGGGCGGGCTTTCTTT; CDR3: CASSDVLGRAFF
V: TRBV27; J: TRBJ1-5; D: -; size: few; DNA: TGTGCCAGCAGTTGGGCGTCGAGGGGGCCCCAGCATTTT; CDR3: CASSWASRGPQHF
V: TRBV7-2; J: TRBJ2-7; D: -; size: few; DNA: TGTGCCAGCAGCTTAAGGCGGGGCTTGACTGGAGAGCAGTACTTC; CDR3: CASSLRRGLTGEQYF
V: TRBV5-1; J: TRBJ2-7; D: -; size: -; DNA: TGCGCCAGCAGCTTCCAGGGGTACACCTACGAGCAGTACTTC; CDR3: CASSFQGYTYEQYF
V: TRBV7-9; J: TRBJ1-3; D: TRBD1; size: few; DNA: TGTGCCAGCAGCTTACTTCAGGGGGCTGGAAACACCATATATTTT; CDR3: CASSLLQGAGNTIYF
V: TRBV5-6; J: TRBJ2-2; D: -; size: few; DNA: TGTGCCAGCAGCCCCTGGGGGACGTTCGGGACCGGGGAGCTGTTTTTT; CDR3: CASSPWGTFGTGELFF
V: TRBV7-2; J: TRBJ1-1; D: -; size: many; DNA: TGTGCCAGCAGCTTAGGCCAGGGCCTTGAAGCTTTCTTT; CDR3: CASSLGQGLEAFF